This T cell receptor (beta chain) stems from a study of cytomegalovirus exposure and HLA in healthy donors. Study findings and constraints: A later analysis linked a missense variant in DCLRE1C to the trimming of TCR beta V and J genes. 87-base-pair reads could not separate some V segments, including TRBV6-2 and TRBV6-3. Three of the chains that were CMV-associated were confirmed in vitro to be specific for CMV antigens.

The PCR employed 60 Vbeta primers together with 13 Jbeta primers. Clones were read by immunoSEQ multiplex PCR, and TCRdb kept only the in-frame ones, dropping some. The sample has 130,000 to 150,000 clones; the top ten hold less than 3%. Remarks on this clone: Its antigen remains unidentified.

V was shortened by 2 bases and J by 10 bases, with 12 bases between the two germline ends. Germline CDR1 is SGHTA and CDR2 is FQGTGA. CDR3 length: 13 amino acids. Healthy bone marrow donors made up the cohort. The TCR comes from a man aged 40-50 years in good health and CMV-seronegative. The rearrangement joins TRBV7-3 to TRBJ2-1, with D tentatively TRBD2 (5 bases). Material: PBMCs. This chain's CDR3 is CASSLGAQREQFF. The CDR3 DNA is TGTGCCAGCAGCTTAGGTGCTCAGCGGGAGCAGTTCTTC.